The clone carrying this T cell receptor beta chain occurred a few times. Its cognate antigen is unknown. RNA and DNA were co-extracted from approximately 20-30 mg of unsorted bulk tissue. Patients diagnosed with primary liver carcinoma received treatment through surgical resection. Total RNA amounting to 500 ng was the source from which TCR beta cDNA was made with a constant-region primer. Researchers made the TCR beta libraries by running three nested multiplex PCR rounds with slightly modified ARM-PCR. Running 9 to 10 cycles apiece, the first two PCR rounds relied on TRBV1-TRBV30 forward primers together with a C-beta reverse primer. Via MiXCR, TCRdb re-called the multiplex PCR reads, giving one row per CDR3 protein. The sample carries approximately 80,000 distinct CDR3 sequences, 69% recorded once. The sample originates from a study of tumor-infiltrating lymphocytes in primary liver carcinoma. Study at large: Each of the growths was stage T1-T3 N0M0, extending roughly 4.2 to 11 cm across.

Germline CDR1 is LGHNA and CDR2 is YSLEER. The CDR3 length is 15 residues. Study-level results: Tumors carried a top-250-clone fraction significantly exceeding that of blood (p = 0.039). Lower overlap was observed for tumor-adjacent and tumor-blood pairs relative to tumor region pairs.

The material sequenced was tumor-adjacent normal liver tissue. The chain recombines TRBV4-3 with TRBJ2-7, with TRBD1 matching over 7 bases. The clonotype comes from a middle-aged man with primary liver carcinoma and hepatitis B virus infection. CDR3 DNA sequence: TGCGGCTGCAGCCAAGATACGGGGACAGCAGACGCGGAGTACTTC. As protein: CGCSQDTGTADAEYF.